The clone carrying this T cell receptor (beta chain) turned up a few times. Its antigen is still unknown. After constant-region reverse-primer amplification, full-length variable regions underwent semi-nested PCR with Nested Universal Primer A. One entry per CDR3 protein results from TCRdb running MiXCR on the 5' RACE reads. The sample yields tens of thousands of distinct CDR3 sequences, around 28% seen once. Study results and limitations: Tumor memory CD4+ T cell TCR gene usage clustered with blood and lymph node memory CD4+ cells and lymph node naive CD4+ cells. Tumor Tregs overlapped most with tumor, then blood, naive CD4+ cells.

CD4+CD45RO+CD25- cells were isolated as memory CD4+ T cells. Material for sequencing was tumor-infiltrating memory CD4+ T cells sorted from the breast tumor. The sample's subset: memory CD4+ T cells, CD4+CD45RO+CD25-. The receptor comes from a female donor with breast cancer.

In nucleotides, the CDR3 is TGTGCCATCAGTGCCCGAACTCGAGACAATGAGCAGTTCTTC. Translation: CAISARTRDNEQFF. J is TRBJ2-1 and V is TRBV10-3; D gene unclear. The V end lost 4 bases, the J end lost 5 bases, and 12 bases lay between the germline ends. The CDR3 covers 14 residues. Germline V lookup: CDR1 ENHRY, CDR2 SYGVKD.